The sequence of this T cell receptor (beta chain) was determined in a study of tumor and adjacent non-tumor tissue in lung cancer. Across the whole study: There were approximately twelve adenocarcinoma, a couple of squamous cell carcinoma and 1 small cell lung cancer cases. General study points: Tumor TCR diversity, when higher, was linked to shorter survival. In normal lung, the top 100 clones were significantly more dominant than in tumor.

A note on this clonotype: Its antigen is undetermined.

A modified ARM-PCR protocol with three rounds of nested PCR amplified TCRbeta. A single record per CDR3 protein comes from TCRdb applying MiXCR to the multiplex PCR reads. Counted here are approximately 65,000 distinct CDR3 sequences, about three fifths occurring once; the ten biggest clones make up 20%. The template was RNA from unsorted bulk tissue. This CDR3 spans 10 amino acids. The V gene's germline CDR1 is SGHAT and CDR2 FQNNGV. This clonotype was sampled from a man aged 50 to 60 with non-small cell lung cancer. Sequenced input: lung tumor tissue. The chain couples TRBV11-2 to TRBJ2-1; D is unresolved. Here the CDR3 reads CVTKWGKQFF. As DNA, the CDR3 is TGTGTCACTAAATGGGGAAAGCAGTTCTTC.